Each of the 9 T cell receptor beta chains below was sequenced from the same sample in a study of blood T cells in healthy people across ages. It was with a sample-barcoded 5' primer and a J-beta primer mix that a second PCR of roughly 7 to 12 cycles was run. MiXCR, run by TCRdb on the 5' RACE reads, gives a single entry per CDR3 protein. This sample has about 800,000 distinct CDR3 sequences, with nearly 60% found just once. Sequences were obtained from blood. These receptors were collected from a man under 40 in good health.

The V and J genes are TRBV7-2 and TRBJ2-3; D remains ambiguous. The germline V gene has CDR1 SGHTA and CDR2 FQGNSA. The CDR3 runs 18 residues. The V end was cut by 5 bases, the J end by 0 bases, with 21 bases between. The CDR3 protein is CASSPAPRRQSSTDTQYF. DNA of the CDR3: TGTGCCAGCAGCCCAGCCCCCAGGCGCCAATCTAGCACAGATACGCAGTATTTT. The full variable domain, rest sourced from reference TRBV7-2 and TRBJ2-3, is GAGVSQSPSNKVTEKGKDVELRCDPISGHTALYWYRQSLGQGLEFLIYFQGNSAPDKSGLPSDRFSAERTGGSVSTLTIQRTQQEDSAVYLCASSPAPRRQSSTDTQYFGPGTRLTVL.

Only one count was recorded for this clonotype. V gene TRBV11-1 combines with J gene TRBJ1-1; D remains ambiguous. The CDR3 contains 14 residues. V lost 2 bases to trimming and J lost 1 base, with 8 bases between them. Germline assignment: CDR1 SGHAT and CDR2 FQDESV (reference sequence). The CDR3 sequence is CASSLFWTNTEAFF. CDR3 nucleotides: TGTGCCAGCAGCTTATTTTGGACGAACACTGAAGCTTTCTTT.

V usage is TRBV18 and J usage is TRBJ2-3, with D unclear. CDR1 and CDR2 (germline): KGHSH, LQKENI. The CDR3 sequence is 13 residues long. Trimming left V 8 bases short and J 0 bases short, with 9 bases between. The CDR3 DNA reads TGTGCCAGCCTTTTCGGGAGCACAGATACGCAGTATTTT. Translation gives CASLFGSTDTQYF.

This clonotype was found many times. The chain carries TRBV7-2 and TRBJ2-5; D remains unclear. CDR1 and CDR2 from the germline V gene are SGHTA and FQGNSA. With 6 bases removed from V and 5 bases from J, the gap between germline ends came to 7 bases. The length of the CDR3 is 11 residues. In DNA, the CDR3 is TGTGCCAGCAGGATAGGGGAGACCCAGTACTTC. Its translation is CASRIGETQYF. The variable domain in full, completed from reference TRBV7-2 and TRBJ2-5, reads GAGVSQSPSNKVTEKGKDVELRCDPISGHTALYWYRQSLGQGLEFLIYFQGNSAPDKSGLPSDRFSAERTGGSVSTLTIQRTQQEDSAVYLCASRIGETQYFGPGTRLLVL.

The chain carries TRBV7-6 and TRBJ1-2; perhaps TRBD1 as D (5 bases). The V end lost 5 bases, the J end lost 5 bases, and 12 bases lay between the germline ends. Germline values: CDR1 SGHVS, CDR2 FNYEAQ. There are 13 residues in the CDR3. This CDR3 reads CASSRPGLYGYTF. The CDR3 bases are TGTGCCAGCAGCCGTCCAGGGTTATATGGCTACACCTTC.

CDR3: CASSRERNIQYF. In nucleotides, the CDR3 is TGTGCCAGCAGTCGGGAGAGAAACATTCAGTACTTC. The chain recombines TRBV28 with TRBJ2-4; weak D call: TRBD2 (6 bases). This CDR3 is built from 12 residues. Deletions cut 5 bases from V and 6 bases from J, with 8 bases between. The germline V gene has CDR1 MDHEN and CDR2 SYDVKM. Full variable domain (rest looked up from reference TRBV28 and TRBJ2-4): DVKVTQSSRYLVKRTGEKVFLECVQDMDHENMFWYRQDPGLGLRLIYFSYDVKMKEKGDIPEGYSVSREKKERFSLILESASTNQTSMYLCASSRERNIQYFGAGTRLSVL.

This clonotype was seen once. This sequence joins TRBV7-2 and TRBJ1-1; 7 bases agree with TRBD1. V dropped 1 base and J dropped 0; count of bases not matched to a gene: 2. CDR3 length: 15 residues. Per the germline V gene, CDR1 is SGHTA and CDR2 is FQGNSA. The DNA for the CDR3 is TGTGCCAGCAGCTTAGTGGACAGGCTGAACACTGAAGCTTTCTTT. Protein: CASSLVDRLNTEAFF.

This clonotype appeared a few times. The V and J genes are TRBV7-2 and TRBJ2-7; the D call may be TRBD1 or TRBD2 (5 bases each). CDR3 length equals 14 residues. V gave up 4 bases and J gave up 3 bases, with 13 bases separating them. From germline, CDR1 is SGHTA and CDR2 FQGNSA. The CDR3 DNA is TGTGCCAGCAGCTCCGGGACGCTGCGCTACGAGCAGTACTTC. Its protein product is CASSSGTLRYEQYF.

This clonotype has just a few counts. The chain links TRBV18 to TRBJ2-7; 9 bases match TRBD1. Trimming cost V 2 bases and J 6 bases; bases outside gene matches: 5. The CDR3 length is 14 residues. The germline CDR1 and CDR2 sequences are KGHSH and LQKENI. CDR3 nucleotide sequence: TGTGCCAGCTCACCAGGGACAGGGTTTCCCGAGCAGTACTTC. Amino acid sequence: CASSPGTGFPEQYF.